This entry features one T cell receptor beta chain sequence. The data were obtained in a study of CD8 T cells in Susac syndrome. This CDR3 region has 17 residues. Germline CDR1 SQVTM, CDR2 ANQGSEA. V was clipped by 3 bases and J by 5 bases, with 23 bases between them. RNA amounts of 0.5 to 1 ug underwent reverse transcription with random hexamers. TCRdb independently ran MiXCR on the immunoSEQ multiplex PCR reads; one entry per CDR3 protein. The sample yields 50,000 to 55,000 distinct CDR3 sequences, approximately 95% seen once. The receptor's source is a human donor with Susac syndrome. Sequenced input: CD8+ T cells from PBMCs. The gene calls are TRBV29-1 and TRBJ2-1; maybe TRBD2 (6 bases). DNA of the CDR3: TGCAGCGTTGAGGGGACTGGCGCCAGGGAATCCCACAATGAGCAGTTCTTC. This translates into CSVEGTGARESHNEQFF.